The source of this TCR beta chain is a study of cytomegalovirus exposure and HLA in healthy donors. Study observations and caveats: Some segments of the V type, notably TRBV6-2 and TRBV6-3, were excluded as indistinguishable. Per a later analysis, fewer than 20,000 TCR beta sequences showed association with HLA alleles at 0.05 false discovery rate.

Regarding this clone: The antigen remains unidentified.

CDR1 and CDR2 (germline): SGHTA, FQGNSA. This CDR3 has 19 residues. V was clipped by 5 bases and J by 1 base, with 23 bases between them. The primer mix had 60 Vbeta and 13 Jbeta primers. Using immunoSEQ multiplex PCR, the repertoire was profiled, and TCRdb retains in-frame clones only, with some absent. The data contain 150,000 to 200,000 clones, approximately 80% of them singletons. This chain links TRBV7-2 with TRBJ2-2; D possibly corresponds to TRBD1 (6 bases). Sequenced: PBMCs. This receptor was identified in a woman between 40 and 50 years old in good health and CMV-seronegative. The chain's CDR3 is CASSLERTATRRNTGELFF. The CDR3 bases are TGTGCCAGCAGCCTCGAACGGACAGCCACGAGGCGGAACACCGGGGAGCTGTTTTTT.